Below, 9 T cell receptor beta chains from the same sample are listed, as sequenced in a study of CD8 T cells in ankylosing spondylitis. Regarding the study as a whole: Ankylosing spondylitis blood appeared to carry a characteristic TCR beta motif of 7 or 8 highly homologous variants.

Each CDR3 protein gets one entry after TCRdb re-called the 5' RACE reads with MiXCR. The profile shows about 460,000 distinct CDR3 sequences, over 4% of them singletons. Antigens of these TCRs are unknown. Material: blood, either unsorted or a sorted T cell fraction (not recorded which). The receptors were gathered from a male donor with ankylosing spondylitis.

The gene calls are TRBV5-1 and TRBJ2-7; 7 bases agree with TRBD1. This CDR3 contains 14 residues. Per germline, CDR1 SGHRS and CDR2 YFSETQ. With 1 base clipped from V and 4 bases from J, the junction kept 5 bases outside the gene matches. In DNA form, the CDR3 reads TGCGCCAGCAGCTTGCTTGGGACAGATTACGAGCAGTACTTC. This gives the protein CASSLLGTDYEQYF.

This clonotype was detected many times. The chain is built from TRBV29-1 and TRBJ1-1; D is unclear. Between the trimmed V and J ends, which lost 8 bases and 1 base, there was a span of 14 bases. This CDR3 has 13 residues. The germline V gene has CDR1 SQVTM and CDR2 ANQGSEA. CDR3 in amino acids: CSILTIQNTEAFF. The CDR3 region has the DNA TGCAGCATTCTAACTATCCAGAACACTGAAGCTTTCTTT.

This clonotype was seen ten or more times. V and J are TRBV4-3 and TRBJ1-1, with D unclear. This CDR3 has 15 residues. Germline V gives CDR1 LGHNA, CDR2 YSLEER. The V and J ends lost 0 bases and 4 bases respectively, with 12 bases between them. CDR3 coding DNA: TGCGCCAGCAGCCAAGAGAGTTGGAGGGCCACTGAAGCTTTCTTT. This codes for CASSQESWRATEAFF.

In its sample, this clonotype was seen many times. The chain couples TRBV5-1 to TRBJ1-3, with TRBD1 as a possible D gene (5 bases). The CDR3 consists of 15 residues. Germline CDR1 and CDR2: SGHRS and YFSETQ. Trimming shortened V by 4 bases and J by 0 bases, and 11 bases separated the two germline ends. In DNA, the CDR3 is TGCGCCAGCAGCCGAGGGGTCAACTCTGGAAACACCATATATTTT. Protein: CASSRGVNSGNTIYF.

This clonotype was detected once. This rearrangement joins TRBV7-3 to TRBJ2-1; 15 bases agree with TRBD2. CDR1 and CDR2 (germline): SGHTA, FQGTGA. J gave up 2 bases and V 11 bases, and 16 bases lay outside the gene matches. CDR3 length equals 19 residues. This CDR3 is CALSPWTSGGGTPYNEQFF. The CDR3 DNA follows: TGTGCCCTCAGTCCCTGGACTAGCGGGGGGGGAACCCCCTACAATGAGCAGTTCTTC.

V is TRBV29-1 and J is TRBJ2-5; D is undetermined. From germline, CDR1 is SQVTM and CDR2 ANQGSEA. V was clipped by 2 bases and J by 7 bases, with 8 bases between them. The CDR3 runs 11 residues. CDR3 nucleotides: TGCAGCGTTGAATCCGTCGGGACCCAGTACTTC. It is translated as CSVESVGTQYF.

This clonotype appeared many times. The rearrangement uses TRBV5-5 and TRBJ2-7; 11 nucleotides line up with TRBD2. The V gene end was trimmed by 3 bases and the J gene end by 5 bases; junction bases not matched to a gene: 7. This CDR3 contains 15 residues. Germline CDR1 and CDR2: SGHKS and YYEKEE (reference sequence). As DNA, the CDR3 is TGTGCCAGCAGCTCTGAGACTAGCGGGATTCACGAGCAGTACTTC. Residues: CASSSETSGIHEQYF.

This clonotype showed up many times. The J gene is TRBJ2-7, the V gene TRBV20-1; possibly TRBD1 for D (5 bases). Germline values: CDR1 DFQATT, CDR2 SNEGSKA (reference sequence). The CDR3 has 14 residues. The V end was cut by 4 bases, the J end by 2 bases, with 15 bases between. CDR3: CSAIRVHQAYEQYF. DNA of the CDR3: TGCAGTGCTATCAGGGTTCATCAGGCCTACGAGCAGTACTTC.

This clonotype came up many times. The chain is built from TRBV24-1 and TRBJ2-2; TRBD1 aligns across 7 bases. Trimming removed 3 bases from V and 4 bases from J; junction bases left unmatched: 7. CDR3 length: 16 amino acids. CDR1 is KGHDR and CDR2 is SFDVKD in the germline V gene. CDR3 DNA: TGTGCCACCAGTGATCTGCGACAGGGTTCCACCGGGGAGCTGTTTTTT. Protein sequence: CATSDLRQGSTGELFF.